This TCR beta chain was captured by sequencing in a study of tumor and adjacent non-tumor tissue in lung cancer. On the study more broadly: On average, productive TCRbeta reads reached roughly 4 million per sample. Study-level findings and limits: Patients with more diverse tumor TCRs had worse survival. Top 100 clones took a larger repertoire share in normal lung.

RNA was extracted from bulk tissue without any cell sorting. The normal lung tissue was taken more than 3 cm from the tumor edge. In the case of this clonotype: What it binds is unknown. One end of the junction does not line up with germline, which may come from a read error.

TCRbeta libraries were built with three rounds of nested PCR, modified from ARM-PCR. TCRdb reanalysed the multiplex PCR reads using MiXCR and keeps one entry per CDR3 protein. The data contain approximately 120,000 distinct CDR3 sequences, roughly two thirds of them singletons. The CDR3 covers 13 residues. Looked up from germline, CDR1 is SGHNT and CDR2 is YENEEA. The sequence came from a man aged 55 to 70 with non-small cell lung cancer. Sequencing was carried out using distant non-tumor lung tissue. The V gene is TRBV11-3, the J gene TRBJ2-1; D is perhaps TRBD2 (6 bases). CDR3 in DNA: TGTACCAGCAGCTTAGAAGGAGGGACTGAGCAGTTCTTC. It yields the protein CTSSLEGGTEQFF. The full variable domain, completed using reference TRBV11-3 and TRBJ2-1, is EAGVVQSPRYKIIEKKQPVAFWCNPISGHNTLYWYLQNLGQGPELLIRYENEEAVDDSQLPKDRFSAERLKGVDSTLKIQPAELGDSAVYLCTSSLEGGTEQFFGPGTRLTVL.